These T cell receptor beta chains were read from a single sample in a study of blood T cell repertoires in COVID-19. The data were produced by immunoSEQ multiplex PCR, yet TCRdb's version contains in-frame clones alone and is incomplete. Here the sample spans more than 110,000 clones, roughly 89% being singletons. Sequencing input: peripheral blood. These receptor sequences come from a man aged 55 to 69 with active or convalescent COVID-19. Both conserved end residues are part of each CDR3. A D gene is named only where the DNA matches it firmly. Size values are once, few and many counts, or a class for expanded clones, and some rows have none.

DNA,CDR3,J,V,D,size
TGCGCCAGCAGCCCCCTAGGGGGAAGCACAGATACGCAGTATTTT,CASSPLGGSTDTQYF,TRBJ2-3,TRBV5-1,.,.
TGTGCCAGCAGTTTCGAACTGAACTCCTATAATTCACCCCTCCACTTT,CASSFELNSYNSPLHF,TRBJ1-6,TRBV6-5,.,.
TGTGCCAGCAGTCCGTCAAGCTTAGAAACAGATACGCAGTATTTT,CASSPSSLETDTQYF,TRBJ2-3,TRBV27,.,.
TGTGCCAGCAGTGAACAGTTGAACTATGGCTACACCTTC,CASSEQLNYGYTF,TRBJ1-2,TRBV2,.,.
TGTGCCAGCAGCCGAGATGGGGGCATGGGAGCTGAAGCTTTCTTT,CASSRDGGMGAEAFF,TRBJ1-1,TRBV11-3,.,.
TGTGCCAGCAGCTCGGGACAGGCGGGCTATAATTCACCCCTCCACTTT,CASSSGQAGYNSPLHF,TRBJ1-6,TRBV7-9,TRBD1,.
TGTGCCAGCAGCTTCGGGACAGATGGCTACACCTTC,CASSFGTDGYTF,TRBJ1-2,TRBV7-9,TRBD1,.
TGTGCCAGCAGGGTTGACAGGGGGAAAGCTTTCTTT,CASRVDRGKAFF,TRBJ1-1,TRBV2,TRBD1,.
TGTGCCAGCAGCTCCCACCCGGGGGGAGGAGGAGAAGGGGACATTCAGTACTTC,CASSSHPGGGGEGDIQYF,TRBJ2-4,TRBV9,TRBD2,.
TGTGCCAGCAGTTTCGACAGATATGGCTACACCTTC,CASSFDRYGYTF,TRBJ1-2,TRBV6-5,.,.
TGTGCCAGCAGTTTTGGAGTAGGAGAGACCCAGTACTTC,CASSFGVGETQYF,TRBJ2-5,TRBV27,.,.
TGTGCCAGTAGTGCGCCTGGGGGGGCTCGACAGCCCCAGCATTTT,CASSAPGGARQPQHF,TRBJ1-5,TRBV19,.,once
TGTGCCAGCAACCCCACGGGGGGCAATCAGCCCCAGCATTTT,CASNPTGGNQPQHF,TRBJ1-5,TRBV6-5,.,.
TGTGCCAGCAGCCGAACCCGACAGAGAAACAATGAGCAGTTCTTC,CASSRTRQRNNEQFF,TRBJ2-1,TRBV6-5,.,.
TGTGCCAGCAGTTTAGCATTAGCGGGGGTAAATGAGCAGTTCTTC,CASSLALAGVNEQFF,TRBJ2-1,TRBV27,TRBD2,.
TGTGCCAGCAGTCTCCTCAGCACAGATACGCAGTATTTT,CASSLLSTDTQYF,TRBJ2-3,TRBV27,.,once
TGTGCCAGCCGGGACCCCGCGGGGGGCTACACCTTC,CASRDPAGGYTF,TRBJ1-2,TRBV27,.,.
TGTGCCAGCAGCTTGGTCGGCGGGGACAGAAGCTACGAGCAGTACTTC,CASSLVGGDRSYEQYF,TRBJ2-7,TRBV5-5,.,.
TGTGCCAGCAGCCAAGTGGGCAGCACGGAGACCCAGTACTTC,CASSQVGSTETQYF,TRBJ2-5,TRBV14,.,.
TGTGCCAGCAGCGTAGTAGCGAGGGGCACAGATACGCAGTATTTT,CASSVVARGTDTQYF,TRBJ2-3,TRBV9,.,.
TGTGCCAGCAGCTTAAGAGCGGGGCTTCCCACCTACGAGCAGTACTTC,CASSLRAGLPTYEQYF,TRBJ2-7,TRBV7-2,TRBD2,.
TGTGCCAGCAGCTCATACTCCCCAGGGAACTATGGCTACACCTTC,CASSSYSPGNYGYTF,TRBJ1-2,TRBV7-9,.,.
TGTGCCTGGAGTGTTGGCAGAACCTACGAGCAGTACTTC,CAWSVGRTYEQYF,TRBJ2-7,TRBV30,.,.
TGCGCCAGCAGCTTGGGAGGACTAGCGGGTGCAAATGAGCAGTTCTTC,CASSLGGLAGANEQFF,TRBJ2-1,TRBV5-1,TRBD2,.